These 12 T cell receptor beta chains originate from one sample sequenced in a study of shared clonotypes between healthy human individuals. TCRdb's copy holds only in-frame clones and misses some; the assay was immunoSEQ multiplex PCR. Here the sample spans about 670,000 clones, 72% being singletons. The sequenced material came from memory CD4+ T cells sorted from blood. Subset denoted: CD45RA-negative fraction. These receptors were collected from a woman aged 25 to 39 in good health.

V usage is TRBV30 and J usage is TRBJ1-2, with 9 bases identical to TRBD1. CDR1 and CDR2 from the germline V gene are GTSNPN and SVGIG (reference sequence). Losses at the gene ends were 3 bases for V and 4 bases for J; bases not matched to a gene: 12. The CDR3 contains 16 residues. CDR3 DNA: TGTGCCTGGAGATTTTCCGGGACAGGGAGTAGCTATGGCTACACCTTC. Amino acids: CAWRFSGTGSSYGYTF.

The genes are TRBV5-1 and TRBJ1-3; tentatively, D is TRBD1 (6 bases). CDR1 and CDR2 (germline): SGHRS, YFSETQ. The CDR3 is 14 residues long. The V and J ends lost 2 bases and 5 bases respectively, with 11 bases between them. Written as DNA, the CDR3 is TGCGCCAGCAGCTTCGAAACAGGGCGAAACACCATATATTTT. Protein sequence: CASSFETGRNTIYF.

Comments on this clone: This CDR3 is also generated by other DNA sequences in the sample. The genes are TRBV5-4 and TRBJ2-3; D is ambiguous. The V end was cut by 4 bases, the J end by 0 bases, with 3 bases between. This CDR3 has 12 residues. Germline V gives CDR1 SGHNT, CDR2 YYREEE (reference sequence). The CDR3 loop is CASSLSTDTQYF. Written as DNA, the CDR3 is TGTGCCAGCAGCCTTAGCACAGATACGCAGTATTTT.

J is TRBJ1-5 and V is TRBV7-9; 10 bases are shared with TRBD1. V lost 7 bases to trimming and J lost 4 bases; unmatched junction nucleotides: 13. Germline CDR1 reads SEHNR; CDR2 reads FQNEAQ (reference sequence). This CDR3 has 17 residues. CDR3 nucleotide sequence: TGTGCCAGCACTTGGGGACAGGGGAGGAATGTGAATCAGCCCCAGCATTTT. This codes for CASTWGQGRNVNQPQHF. The full variable domain, rest sourced from reference TRBV7-9 and TRBJ1-5, is DTGVSQNPRHKITKRGQNVTFRCDPISEHNRLYWYRQTLGQGPEFLTYFQNEAQLEKSRLLSDRFSAERPKGSFSTLEIQRTEQGDSAMYLCASTWGQGRNVNQPQHFGDGTRLSIL.

The chain is built from TRBV21-1 and TRBJ2-2; the table's D call, TRBD2, has no DNA check behind it. TRBV21-1 is labeled a pseudogene. The CDR3 totals 14 residues. CDR3 nucleotide sequence: TGTGCCGTTCAGACTAGCGGGAGTACCGGGGAGCTGTTTTTT. Its protein is CAVQTSGSTGELFF.

This clone has only a few counts. V and J are TRBV5-8 and TRBJ2-7; D possibly matches TRBD1 or TRBD2 (6 bases each). Trimming took 4 bases from V and 5 from J, leaving 22 bases between them. The CDR3 loop spans 16 amino acids. Looked up from germline, CDR1 is SGHTS and CDR2 is YDEGEE. The CDR3 region has the DNA TGTGCCAGCAGCCGGGACGGGGGCAGCAATTCCGACGAGCAGTACTTC. This sequence encodes CASSRDGGSNSDEQYF.

This chain joins TRBV2 and TRBJ1-3; the D is unclear. Trimming removed 2 bases at V and 0 bases at J, with 8 bases between. The CDR3 covers 15 residues. Germline V gives CDR1 SNHLY, CDR2 FYNNEI. As DNA, the CDR3 is TGTGCCAGCAGTGAACGTGTCCTCTCTGGAAACACCATATATTTT. Translation: CASSERVLSGNTIYF.

The chain recombines TRBV7-9 with TRBJ2-5; D is unclear. Germline lookup yields CDR1 SEHNR and CDR2 FQNEAQ (reference sequence). Trimming cost V 1 base and J 4 bases, with 7 bases left between them. This CDR3 comprises 13 residues. CDR3 protein: CASSLGGRETQYF. DNA for the CDR3: TGTGCCAGCAGCTTAGGGGGTCGAGAGACCCAGTACTTC.

The genes are TRBV7-2 and TRBJ2-1; D gene ambiguous. Germline values: CDR1 SGHTA, CDR2 FQGNSA. V was clipped by 1 base and J by 0 bases, with 10 bases between them. The CDR3 is made up of 16 amino acids. CDR3 amino acids: CASSLDSLSSYNEQFF. For the CDR3, the DNA is TGTGCCAGCAGCTTAGACAGTTTAAGCTCCTACAATGAGCAGTTCTTC.

This clone appeared a few times. Other DNA sequences from this sample encode an identical CDR3 as well. The J gene is TRBJ2-7, the V gene TRBV5-1, with D perhaps matching TRBD1 (6 bases). The germline CDR1 and CDR2 sequences are SGHRS and YFSETQ. This CDR3 contains 14 residues. The V and J ends lost 0 bases and 1 base respectively, with 8 bases between them. The CDR3 is CASSLDRVSYEQYF. Here the CDR3 DNA reads TGCGCCAGCAGCTTGGACAGGGTTTCCTACGAGCAGTACTTC.

This chain's CDR3 is CASSPLAGAETQYF. CDR3 in DNA: TGTGCCAGCAGCCCACTAGCGGGAGCTGAGACCCAGTACTTC. The V call is TRBV6-5, the J call TRBJ2-5; 11 bases are shared with TRBD2. Looked up from germline, CDR1 is MNHEY and CDR2 is SVGAGI. J was trimmed by 5 bases and V by 6 bases; bases with no gene match: 5. This CDR3 is 14 amino acids long.

This clone appeared once. Other DNA sequences of this sample code for an identical CDR3. This CDR3 reads CASSGRGSYEQYF. The DNA of the CDR3 is TGTGCCAGCAGCGGGAGGGGATCCTACGAGCAGTACTTC. The chain employs TRBV7-2 and TRBJ2-7, with 7 bases aligning to TRBD2. CDR1 and CDR2 from the germline V gene are SGHTA and FQGNSA. The length of the CDR3 is 13 residues. V shed 5 bases and J 1 base; nucleotides not matched to a gene: 2.